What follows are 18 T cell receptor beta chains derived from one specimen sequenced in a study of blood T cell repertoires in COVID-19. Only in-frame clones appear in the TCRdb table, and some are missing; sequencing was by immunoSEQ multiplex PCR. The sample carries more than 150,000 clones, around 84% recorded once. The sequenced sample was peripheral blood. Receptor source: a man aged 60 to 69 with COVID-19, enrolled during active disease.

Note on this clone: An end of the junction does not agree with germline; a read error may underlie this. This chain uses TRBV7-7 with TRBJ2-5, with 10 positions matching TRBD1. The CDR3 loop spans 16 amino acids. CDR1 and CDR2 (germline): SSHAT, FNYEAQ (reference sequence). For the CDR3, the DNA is TGTGCTAGCAGCACCGGGACAGGGGACTCCCAAGGGACCCAGTACTTC. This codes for CASSTGTGDSQGTQYF.

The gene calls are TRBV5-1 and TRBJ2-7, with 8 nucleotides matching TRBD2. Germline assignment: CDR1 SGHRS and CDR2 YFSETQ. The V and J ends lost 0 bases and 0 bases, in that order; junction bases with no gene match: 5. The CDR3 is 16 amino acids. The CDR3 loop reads CASSLAGGKSSYEQYF. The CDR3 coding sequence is TGCGCCAGCAGCTTGGCGGGGGGGAAGAGCTCCTACGAGCAGTACTTC.

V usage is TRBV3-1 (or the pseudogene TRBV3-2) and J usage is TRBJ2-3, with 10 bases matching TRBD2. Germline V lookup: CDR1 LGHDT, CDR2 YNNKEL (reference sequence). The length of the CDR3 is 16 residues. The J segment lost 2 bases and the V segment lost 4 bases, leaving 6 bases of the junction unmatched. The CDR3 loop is CASSRGAGGTTDTQYF. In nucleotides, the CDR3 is TGTGCCAGCAGCCGAGGAGCGGGAGGGACCACAGATACGCAGTATTTT.

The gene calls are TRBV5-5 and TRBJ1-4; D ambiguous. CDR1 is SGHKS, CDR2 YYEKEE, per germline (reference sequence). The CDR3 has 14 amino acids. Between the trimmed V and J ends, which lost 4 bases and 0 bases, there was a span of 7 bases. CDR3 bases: TGTGCCAGCAGCCCAGGAACAACTAATGAAAAACTGTTTTTT. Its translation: CASSPGTTNEKLFF. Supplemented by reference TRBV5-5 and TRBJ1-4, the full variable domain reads DAGVTQSPTHLIKTRGQQVTLRCSPISGHKSVSWYQQVLGQGPQFIFQYYEKEERGRGNFPDRFSARQFPNYSSELNVNALLLGDSALYLCASSPGTTNEKLFFGSGTQLSVL.

In DNA form, the CDR3 reads TGTGCCAGCAGTGAAGGACTAGCCCGGGGGGATACGCAGTATTTT. Translated, it gives CASSEGLARGDTQYF. V and J are TRBV6-1 and TRBJ2-3, with TRBD2 identical over 7 bases. J lost 6 bases, V lost 1 base, and 7 bases had no gene match. This CDR3 spans 15 amino acids. From germline, CDR1 is MNHNS and CDR2 SASEGT.

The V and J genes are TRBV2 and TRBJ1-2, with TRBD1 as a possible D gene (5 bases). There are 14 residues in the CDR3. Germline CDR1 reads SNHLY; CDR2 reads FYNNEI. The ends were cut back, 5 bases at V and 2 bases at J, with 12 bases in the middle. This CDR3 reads CASSLFGGNYGYTF. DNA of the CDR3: TGTGCCAGCAGTTTATTTGGGGGGAACTATGGCTACACCTTC.

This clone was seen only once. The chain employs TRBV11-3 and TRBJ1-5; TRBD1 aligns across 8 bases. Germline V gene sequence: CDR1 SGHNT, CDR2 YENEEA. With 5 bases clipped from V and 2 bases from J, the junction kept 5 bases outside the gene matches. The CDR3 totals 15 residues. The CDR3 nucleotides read TGTGCCAGCAGCAGACCGGGACAGGGCAATCAGCCCCAGCATTTT. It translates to CASSRPGQGNQPQHF.

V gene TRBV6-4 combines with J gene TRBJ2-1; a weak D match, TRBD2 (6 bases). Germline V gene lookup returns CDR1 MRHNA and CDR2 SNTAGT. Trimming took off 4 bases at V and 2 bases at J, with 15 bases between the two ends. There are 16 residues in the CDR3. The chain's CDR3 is CASSVSLARTYNEQFF. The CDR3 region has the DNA TGTGCCAGCAGTGTTTCGCTAGCGCGTACCTACAATGAGCAGTTCTTC.

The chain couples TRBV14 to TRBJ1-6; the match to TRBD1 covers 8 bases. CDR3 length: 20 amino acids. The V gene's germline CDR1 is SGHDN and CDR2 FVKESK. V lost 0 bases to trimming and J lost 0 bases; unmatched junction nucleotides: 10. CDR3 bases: TGTGCCAGCAGCCAAGAAAGAGCAGGGGGCTTGAGCTCCTATAATTCACCCCTCCACTTT. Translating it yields CASSQERAGGLSSYNSPLHF.

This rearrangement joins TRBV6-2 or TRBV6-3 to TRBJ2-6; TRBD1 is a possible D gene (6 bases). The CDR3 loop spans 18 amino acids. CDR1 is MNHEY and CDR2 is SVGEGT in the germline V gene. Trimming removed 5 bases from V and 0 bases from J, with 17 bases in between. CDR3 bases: TGTGCCAGCAGTCCGCGACTGACAGGCCTCTCTGGGGCCAACGTCCTGACTTTC. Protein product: CASSPRLTGLSGANVLTF.

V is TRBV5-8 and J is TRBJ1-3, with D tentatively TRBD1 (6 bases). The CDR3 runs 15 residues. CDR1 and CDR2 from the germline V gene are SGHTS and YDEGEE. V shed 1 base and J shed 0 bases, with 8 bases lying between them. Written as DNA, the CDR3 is TGTGCCAGCAGCTTGAGACAGGTCTCTGGAAACACCATATATTTT. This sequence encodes CASSLRQVSGNTIYF. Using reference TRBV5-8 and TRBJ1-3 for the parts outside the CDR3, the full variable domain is EAGVTQSPTHLIKTRGQQATLRCSPISGHTSVYWYQQALGLGLQFLLWYDEGEERNRGNFPPRFSGRQFPNYSSELNVNALELEDSALYLCASSLRQVSGNTIYFGEGSWLTVV.

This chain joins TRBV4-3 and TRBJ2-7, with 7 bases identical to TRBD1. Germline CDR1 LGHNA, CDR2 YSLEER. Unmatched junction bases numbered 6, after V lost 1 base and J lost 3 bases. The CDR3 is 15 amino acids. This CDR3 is CASSQARQGFYEQYF. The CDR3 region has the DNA TGCGCCAGCAGCCAAGCAAGACAGGGATTCTACGAGCAGTACTTC.

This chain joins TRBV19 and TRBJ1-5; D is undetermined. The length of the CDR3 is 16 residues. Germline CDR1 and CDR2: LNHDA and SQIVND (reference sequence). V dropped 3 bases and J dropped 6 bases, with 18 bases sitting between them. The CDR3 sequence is CASSIGQLLRGQPQHF. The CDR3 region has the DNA TGTGCCAGTAGTATCGGGCAGTTGCTCCGGGGTCAGCCCCAGCATTTT.

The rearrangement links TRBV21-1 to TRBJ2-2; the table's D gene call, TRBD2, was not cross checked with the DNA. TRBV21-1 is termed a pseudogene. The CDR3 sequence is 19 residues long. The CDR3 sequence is CASSKALKAGGVATGELFF. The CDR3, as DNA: TGTGCCAGCAGCAAAGCTCTTAAAGCGGGAGGGGTAGCCACCGGGGAGCTGTTTTTT.

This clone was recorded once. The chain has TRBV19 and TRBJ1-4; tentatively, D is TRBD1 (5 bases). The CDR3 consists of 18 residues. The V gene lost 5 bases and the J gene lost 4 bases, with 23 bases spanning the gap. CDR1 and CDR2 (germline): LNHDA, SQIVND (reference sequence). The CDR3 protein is CASSPQRVGRDGNEKLFF. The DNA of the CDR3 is TGTGCCAGTAGTCCCCAAAGGGTGGGCAGGGATGGTAATGAAAAACTGTTTTTT.

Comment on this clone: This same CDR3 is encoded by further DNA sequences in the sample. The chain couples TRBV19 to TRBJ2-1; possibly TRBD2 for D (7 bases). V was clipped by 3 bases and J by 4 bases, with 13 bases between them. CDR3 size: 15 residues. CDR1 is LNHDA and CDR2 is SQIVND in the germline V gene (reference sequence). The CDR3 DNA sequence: TGTGCCAGTAGTATTGCCGCGGGGGCTTACAATGAGCAGTTCTTC. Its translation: CASSIAAGAYNEQFF.

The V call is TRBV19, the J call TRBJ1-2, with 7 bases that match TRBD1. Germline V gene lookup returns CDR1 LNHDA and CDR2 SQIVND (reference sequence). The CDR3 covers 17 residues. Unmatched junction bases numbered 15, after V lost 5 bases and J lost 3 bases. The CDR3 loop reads CASSPRGGQNGDYGYTF. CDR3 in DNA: TGTGCCAGTAGTCCCCGGGGGGGACAGAATGGAGACTATGGCTACACCTTC.

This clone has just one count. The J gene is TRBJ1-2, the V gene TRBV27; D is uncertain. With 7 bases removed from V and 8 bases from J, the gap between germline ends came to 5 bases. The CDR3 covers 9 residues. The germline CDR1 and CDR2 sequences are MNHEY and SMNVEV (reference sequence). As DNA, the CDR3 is TGTGCCAGCATCGAGGGCTACACCTTC. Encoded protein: CASIEGYTF.